A single sample gave rise to the 23 T cell receptor beta chains below, sequenced in a study of blood T cell repertoires in COVID-19. Sequencing was performed with immunoSEQ multiplex PCR; in TCRdb, only in-frame clones are kept and a portion is missing. The sample records 200,000 to 250,000 clones, roughly 88% being singletons. Material: peripheral blood. The receptors come from a woman aged 40 to 55 who had recovered from COVID-19.

CDR3 loop: CASSLPGLAVQETQYF. The DNA for the CDR3 is TGTGCCAGCAGCTTACCGGGACTAGCGGTACAAGAGACCCAGTACTTC. The chain employs TRBV7-9 and TRBJ2-5; 11 positions match TRBD2. Trimming cost V 2 bases and J 2 bases; bases outside gene matches: 4. Germline V CDR1 and CDR2: SEHNR, FQNEAQ (reference sequence). The CDR3 loop spans 16 amino acids.

The J gene is TRBJ1-2, the V gene TRBV27; weak D call: TRBD1 (6 bases). Germline V lookup: CDR1 MNHEY, CDR2 SMNVEV (reference sequence). V was pared by 10 bases and J by 5 bases, with 26 bases between. The CDR3 length is 16 residues. Written as DNA, the CDR3 is TGTGCCACAGGGGCCCCCGCCGGGGTCGGATTATATGGCTACACCTTC. This sequence encodes CATGAPAGVGLYGYTF.

In this sample, this clone turned up once. The chain joins TRBV29-1 to TRBJ2-2; TRBD2 might be the D (6 bases). Per germline, CDR1 SQVTM and CDR2 ANQGSEA. V lost 7 bases, J lost 7 bases, and 16 bases lay in between. The CDR3 has 13 amino acids. The CDR3 loop is CSAGGYTGGELFF. CDR3 in DNA: TGCAGCGCAGGAGGGTACACCGGCGGGGAGCTGTTTTTT.

The chain has TRBV2 and TRBJ1-5; unclear D gene. Germline CDR1 and CDR2: SNHLY and FYNNEI. This CDR3 has 14 residues. V lost 6 bases and J 7 bases, leaving 16 bases between the germline ends. CDR3 sequence: CASSERGGPQPQHF. In nucleotides, the CDR3 is TGTGCCAGCAGCGAACGCGGAGGGCCGCAGCCCCAGCATTTT.

V gene TRBV19 combines with J gene TRBJ2-7, with 11 bases that match TRBD1. Losses at the gene ends were 5 bases for V and 0 bases for J; bases not matched to a gene: 9. Germline values: CDR1 LNHDA, CDR2 SQIVND (reference sequence). The CDR3 has 17 residues. The CDR3, as DNA: TGTGCCAGTAGTCTCTCCGGACAGGGGGCGAACTCCTACGAGCAGTACTTC. This sequence encodes CASSLSGQGANSYEQYF.

The V and J genes are TRBV7-2 and TRBJ2-7; D not resolved. There are 15 residues in the CDR3. The V and J ends lost 0 bases and 2 bases respectively, with 11 bases between them. The germline V gene encodes CDR1 SGHTA and CDR2 FQGNSA. CDR3 DNA sequence: TGTGCCAGCAGCTTAGCGCGGTCTATTACCTACGAGCAGTACTTC. Its protein is CASSLARSITYEQYF.

The V gene is TRBV5-1, the J gene TRBJ2-1; 12 bases match TRBD2. Germline trimming cut 7 bases from V and 4 bases from J; bases unmatched to any gene: 3. The CDR3 loop spans 14 amino acids. Germline CDR1 reads SGHRS; CDR2 reads YFSETQ. In DNA, the CDR3 is TGCGCCAGCTCTAGCGGGGGGGCTTACAATGAGCAGTTCTTC. Amino acid sequence: CASSSGGAYNEQFF.

The rearrangement uses TRBV19 and TRBJ2-6; maybe TRBD1 (5 bases). The germline CDR1 and CDR2 sequences are LNHDA and SQIVND (reference sequence). V was trimmed by 6 bases and J by 0 bases, leaving 9 bases between them. This CDR3 is 15 amino acids long. CDR3 loop: CASRRGSSGANVLTF. As DNA, the CDR3 is TGTGCCAGTAGAAGGGGCAGCTCTGGGGCCAACGTCCTGACTTTC.

This chain links TRBV24-1 with TRBJ2-7, with a tentative D call TRBD1 (8 bases). The germline CDR1 and CDR2 sequences are KGHDR and SFDVKD. The CDR3 length is 15 residues. V lost 4 bases and J 5 bases, leaving 17 bases between the germline ends. For the CDR3, the DNA is TGTGCCACCAGTGACCGGAGGACAGGGAGGGACGAGCAGTACTTC. Encoded protein: CATSDRRTGRDEQYF.

The rearrangement links TRBV7-6 to TRBJ2-2; 7 bases map to TRBD2. The ends lost 1 base at V and 1 base at J; junction bases unmatched: 3. The CDR3 totals 16 residues. From germline, CDR1 is SGHVS and CDR2 FNYEAQ. CDR3 DNA: TGTGCCAGCAGCTTAGTGGGCGGGGGGAACACCGGGGAGCTGTTTTTT. Its translation: CASSLVGGGNTGELFF.

The J gene is TRBJ1-3, the V gene TRBV30; maybe TRBD1 (5 bases). V was pared by 6 bases and J by 0 bases, with 15 bases between. The CDR3 covers 15 residues. The germline gives CDR1 GTSNPN, CDR2 SVGIG (reference sequence). The CDR3 here is CACQARAFSGNTIYF. In DNA, the CDR3 is TGTGCCTGTCAAGCCAGGGCCTTCTCTGGAAACACCATATATTTT. Based on the CDR3 plus reference TRBV30 and TRBJ1-3, the full variable domain is SQTIHQWPATLVQPVGSPLSLECTVEGTSNPNLYWYRQAAGRGLQLLFYSVGIGQISSEVPQNLSASRPQDRQFILSSKKLLLSDSGFYLCACQARAFSGNTIYFGEGSWLTVV.

Only one count was recorded for this clone. The CDR3 coding sequence is TGCGCCAGCAGCTATTCGACAGCTTACGAGCAGTACTTC. The encoded protein is CASSYSTAYEQYF. The chain has TRBV5-1 and TRBJ2-7, with D tentatively TRBD1 (5 bases). V lost 3 bases to trimming and J lost 4 bases, with 11 bases between them. Looked up from germline, CDR1 is SGHRS and CDR2 is YFSETQ. The CDR3 loop spans 13 amino acids.

In DNA, the CDR3 is TGTGCCAGCAGCTCGCAATGGACAGCGCCTTATGGCTACACCTTC. Its protein is CASSSQWTAPYGYTF. The chain combines TRBV11-3 with TRBJ1-2, with D tentatively TRBD1 (6 bases). The germline V and J ends were trimmed by 4 bases and 5 bases, with 17 bases remaining between them. The CDR3 consists of 15 residues. Germline V lookup: CDR1 SGHNT, CDR2 YENEEA.

The chain employs TRBV4-3 and TRBJ2-1; D ambiguous. The germline V gene encodes CDR1 LGHNA and CDR2 YSLEER. The CDR3 runs to 13 residues. V lost 2 bases to trimming and J lost 6 bases, with 8 bases between them. In DNA, the CDR3 is TGCGCCAGCAGCCAACTCTACCCCAATGAGCAGTTCTTC. Its protein is CASSQLYPNEQFF.

The genes are TRBV7-8 and TRBJ2-1; 7 bases are shared with TRBD2. The germline V gene has CDR1 SGHVS and CDR2 FQNEAQ. This CDR3 is built from 14 residues. Trimming at V came to 6 bases and at J to 5 bases, leaving 7 bases not matched to a gene. CDR3: CASRSLAAHNEQFF. Written as DNA, the CDR3 is TGTGCCAGCAGGTCCCTAGCGGCGCACAATGAGCAGTTCTTC.

This sequence joins TRBV29-1 and TRBJ2-5; D call uncertain. CDR3 length: 11 amino acids. With 7 bases removed from V and 5 bases from J, the gap between germline ends came to 11 bases. CDR1 and CDR2 from the germline V gene are SQVTM and ANQGSEA. The DNA of the CDR3 is TGCAGCGGGCGGAGCGTGGAGACCCAGTACTTC. It specifies CSGRSVETQYF.

V gene TRBV2 combines with J gene TRBJ2-1; 14 bases map to TRBD2. Germline assignment: CDR1 SNHLY and CDR2 FYNNEI. The length of the CDR3 is 15 residues. V dropped 7 bases and J dropped 9; count of bases not matched to a gene: 8. The CDR3 spells CASTVGTSGSGEQFF. CDR3 in DNA: TGTGCCAGCACTGTGGGGACTAGCGGGAGTGGTGAGCAGTTCTTC.

V usage is TRBV7-2 and J usage is TRBJ2-2; possible D gene TRBD2, 5 bases. Trimming left V 1 base short and J 2 bases short, with 5 bases between. Germline V gives CDR1 SGHTA, CDR2 FQGNSA. The CDR3 covers 14 residues. For the CDR3, the DNA is TGTGCCAGCAGCTTAGGGACTAACACCGGGGAGCTGTTTTTT. This gives the protein CASSLGTNTGELFF. The full variable domain, completed using reference TRBV7-2 and TRBJ2-2, is GAGVSQSPSNKVTEKGKDVELRCDPISGHTALYWYRQSLGQGLEFLIYFQGNSAPDKSGLPSDRFSAERTGGSVSTLTIQRTQQEDSAVYLCASSLGTNTGELFFGEGSRLTVL.

The genes are TRBV18 and TRBJ2-3; TRBD1 matches 8 bases. V was pared by 3 bases and J by 4 bases, with 6 bases of the junction left unmatched. The CDR3 is made up of 15 amino acids. Germline loops: CDR1 KGHSH, CDR2 LQKENI. In nucleotides, the CDR3 is TGTGCCAGCTCACCTAGGACAGGGTGGGCAGATACGCAGTATTTT. Encoded protein: CASSPRTGWADTQYF.

The chain combines TRBV11-3 with TRBJ2-1, with D maybe TRBD2 (6 bases). CDR1 is SGHNT, CDR2 YENEEA, per germline. Trimming left V 6 bases short and J 0 bases short, with 24 bases between. The CDR3 extends over 19 amino acids. This CDR3 is CASSPSWGRGRGSYNEQFF. DNA of the CDR3: TGTGCCAGCAGTCCATCGTGGGGTCGAGGGCGGGGCTCCTACAATGAGCAGTTCTTC.

The chain is built from TRBV19 and TRBJ1-5, with 8 bases fitting TRBD1. Germline loops: CDR1 LNHDA, CDR2 SQIVND (reference sequence). The CDR3 consists of 15 residues. The trim removed 8 bases at V and 3 bases at J, leaving 9 bases unmatched. The CDR3 spells CASALDRAPNQPQHF. CDR3 coding DNA: TGTGCCAGTGCGTTGGACAGGGCCCCCAATCAGCCCCAGCATTTT.

The chain has TRBV7-9 and TRBJ2-1, with 8 bases fitting TRBD2. This CDR3 spans 13 amino acids. V shed 8 bases, J shed 2 bases, and the junction held 2 bases outside the gene matches. CDR1 SEHNR and CDR2 FQNEAQ come from the germline V gene (reference sequence). CDR3 DNA sequence: TGTGCCAGCCTTAGCGGGGCCTACAATGAGCAGTTCTTC. It is translated as CASLSGAYNEQFF.

This chain uses TRBV2 with TRBJ2-2; 8 bases map to TRBD2. The CDR3 totals 15 residues. Germline values: CDR1 SNHLY, CDR2 FYNNEI. V was clipped by 4 bases and J by 5 bases; unmatched bases: 6. DNA of the CDR3: TGTGCCAGCAGTGGATCGGGGGGGACTACCGGGGAGCTGTTTTTT. Translated: CASSGSGGTTGELFF.